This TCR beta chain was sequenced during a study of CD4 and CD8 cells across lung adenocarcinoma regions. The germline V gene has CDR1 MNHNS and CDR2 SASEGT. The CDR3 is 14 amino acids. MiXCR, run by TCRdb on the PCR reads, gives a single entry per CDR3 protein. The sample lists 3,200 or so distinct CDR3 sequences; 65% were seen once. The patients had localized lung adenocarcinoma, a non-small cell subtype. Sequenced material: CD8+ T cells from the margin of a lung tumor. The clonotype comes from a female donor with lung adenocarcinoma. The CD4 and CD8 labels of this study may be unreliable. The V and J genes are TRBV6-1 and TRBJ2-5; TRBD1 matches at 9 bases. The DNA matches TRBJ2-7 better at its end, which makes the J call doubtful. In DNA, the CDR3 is TGTGCCAGCAGGACCGGGACAGGGAATAACGAGCAGTACTTC. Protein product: CASRTGTGNNEQYF.